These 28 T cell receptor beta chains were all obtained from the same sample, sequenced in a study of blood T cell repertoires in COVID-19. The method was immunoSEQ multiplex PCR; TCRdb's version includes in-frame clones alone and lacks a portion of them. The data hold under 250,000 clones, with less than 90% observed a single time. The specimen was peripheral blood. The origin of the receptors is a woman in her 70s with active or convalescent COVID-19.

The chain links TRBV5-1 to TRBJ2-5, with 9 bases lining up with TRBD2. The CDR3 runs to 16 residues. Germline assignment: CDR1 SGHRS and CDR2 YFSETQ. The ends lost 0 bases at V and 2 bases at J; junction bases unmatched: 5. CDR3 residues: CASSLGRTSEQETQYF. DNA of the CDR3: TGCGCCAGCAGCTTGGGCAGGACTAGCGAACAAGAGACCCAGTACTTC.

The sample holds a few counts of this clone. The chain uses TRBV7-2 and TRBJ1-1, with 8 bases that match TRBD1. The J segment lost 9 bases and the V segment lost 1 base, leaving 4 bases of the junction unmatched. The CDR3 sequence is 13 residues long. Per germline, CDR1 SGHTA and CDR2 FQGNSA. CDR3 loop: CASSLDQGAQAFF. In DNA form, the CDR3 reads TGTGCCAGCAGCTTAGACCAGGGGGCTCAAGCTTTCTTT.

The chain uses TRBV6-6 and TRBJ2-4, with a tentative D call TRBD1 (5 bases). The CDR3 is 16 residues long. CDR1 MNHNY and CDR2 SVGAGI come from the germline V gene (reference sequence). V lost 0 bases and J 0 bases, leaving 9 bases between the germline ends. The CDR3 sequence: CASSYSWTIAKNIQYF. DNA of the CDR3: TGTGCCAGCAGTTACTCATGGACAATAGCCAAAAACATTCAGTACTTC.

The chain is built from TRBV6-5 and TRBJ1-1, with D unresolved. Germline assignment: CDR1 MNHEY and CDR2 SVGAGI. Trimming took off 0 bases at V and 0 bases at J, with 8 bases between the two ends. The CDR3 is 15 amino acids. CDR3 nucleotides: TGTGCCAGCAGTTACTCGGTGCAGTTGAACACTGAAGCTTTCTTT. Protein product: CASSYSVQLNTEAFF.

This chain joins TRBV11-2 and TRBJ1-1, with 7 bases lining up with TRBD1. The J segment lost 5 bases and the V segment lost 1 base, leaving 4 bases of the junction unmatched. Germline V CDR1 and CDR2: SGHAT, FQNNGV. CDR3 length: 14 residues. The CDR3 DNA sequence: TGTGCCAGCAGCTTAGTTCAGGGGGTGACTGAAGCTTTCTTT. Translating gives CASSLVQGVTEAFF.

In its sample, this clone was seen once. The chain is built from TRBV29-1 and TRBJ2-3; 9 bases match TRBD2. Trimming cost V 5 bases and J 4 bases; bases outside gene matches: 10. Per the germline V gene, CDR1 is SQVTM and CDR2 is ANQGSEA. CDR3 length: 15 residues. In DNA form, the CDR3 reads TGCAGCGTTCAAGGTCTAGCGGGATGGGCAGATACGCAGTATTTT. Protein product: CSVQGLAGWADTQYF.

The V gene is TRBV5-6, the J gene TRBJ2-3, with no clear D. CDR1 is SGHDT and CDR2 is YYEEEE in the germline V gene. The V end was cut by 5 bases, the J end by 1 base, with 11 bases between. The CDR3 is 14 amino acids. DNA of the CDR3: TGTGCCAGCAGTGGCCTGGTGGGCACAGATACGCAGTATTTT. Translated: CASSGLVGTDTQYF.

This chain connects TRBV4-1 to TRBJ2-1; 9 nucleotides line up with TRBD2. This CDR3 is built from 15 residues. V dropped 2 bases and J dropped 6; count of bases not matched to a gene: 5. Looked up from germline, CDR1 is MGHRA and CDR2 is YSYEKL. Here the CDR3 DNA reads TGCGCCAGCAGCCAAACTAGCGGGCGCACCAATGAGCAGTTCTTC. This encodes CASSQTSGRTNEQFF.

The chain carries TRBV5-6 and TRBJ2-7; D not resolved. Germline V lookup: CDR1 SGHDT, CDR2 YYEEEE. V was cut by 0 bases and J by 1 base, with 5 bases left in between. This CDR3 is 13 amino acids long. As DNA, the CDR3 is TGTGCCAGCAGCTTGGCTATTTCCTACGAGCAGTACTTC. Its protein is CASSLAISYEQYF.

The CDR3 reads CASSPHRGYEQYF. The CDR3 DNA reads TGTGCCAGCAGTCCCCACAGGGGCTACGAGCAGTACTTC. The V and J genes are TRBV12-3 or TRBV12-4 and TRBJ2-7; the match to TRBD1 covers 7 bases. V dropped 5 bases and J dropped 3; count of bases not matched to a gene: 4. The CDR3 consists of 13 residues.

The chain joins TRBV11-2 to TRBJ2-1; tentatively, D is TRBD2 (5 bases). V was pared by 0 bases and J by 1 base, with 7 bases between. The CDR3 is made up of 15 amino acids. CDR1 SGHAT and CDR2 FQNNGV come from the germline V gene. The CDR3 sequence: CASSLDPGSYNEQFF. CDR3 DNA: TGTGCCAGCAGCTTAGATCCGGGATCCTACAATGAGCAGTTCTTC.

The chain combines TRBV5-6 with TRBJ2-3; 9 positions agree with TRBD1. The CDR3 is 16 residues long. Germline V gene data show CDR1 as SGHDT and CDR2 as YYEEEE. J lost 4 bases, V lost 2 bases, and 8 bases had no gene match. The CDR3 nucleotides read TGTGCCAGCAGCTTAGTTAGGGACAGGGTAGCAGATACGCAGTATTTT. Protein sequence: CASSLVRDRVADTQYF.

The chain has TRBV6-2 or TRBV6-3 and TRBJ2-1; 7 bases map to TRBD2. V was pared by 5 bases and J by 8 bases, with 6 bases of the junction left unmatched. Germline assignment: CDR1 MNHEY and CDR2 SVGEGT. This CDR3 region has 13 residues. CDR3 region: CASSDGTTDEQFF. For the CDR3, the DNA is TGTGCCAGCAGTGACGGGACTACGGATGAGCAGTTCTTC.

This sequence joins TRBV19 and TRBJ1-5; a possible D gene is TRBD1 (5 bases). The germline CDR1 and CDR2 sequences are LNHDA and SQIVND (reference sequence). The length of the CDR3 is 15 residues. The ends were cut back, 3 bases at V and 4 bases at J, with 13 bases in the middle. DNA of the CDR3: TGTGCCAGTAGTATTGCGGAGCGACAGAATCAGCCCCAGCATTTT. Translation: CASSIAERQNQPQHF.

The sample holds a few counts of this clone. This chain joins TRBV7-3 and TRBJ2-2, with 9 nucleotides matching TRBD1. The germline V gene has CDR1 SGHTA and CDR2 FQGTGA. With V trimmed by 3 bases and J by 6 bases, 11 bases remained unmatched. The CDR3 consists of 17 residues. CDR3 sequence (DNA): TGTGCCAGCAGCTTGACGCCGGGACAGGGATCGGCCGGGGAGCTGTTTTTT. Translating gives CASSLTPGQGSAGELFF.

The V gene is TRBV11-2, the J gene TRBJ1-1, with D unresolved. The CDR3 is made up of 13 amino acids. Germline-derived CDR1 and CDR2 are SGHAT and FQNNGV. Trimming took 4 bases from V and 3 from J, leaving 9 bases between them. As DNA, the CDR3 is TGTGCCAGCAGCTCCCAACGGGACACTGAAGCTTTCTTT. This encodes CASSSQRDTEAFF.

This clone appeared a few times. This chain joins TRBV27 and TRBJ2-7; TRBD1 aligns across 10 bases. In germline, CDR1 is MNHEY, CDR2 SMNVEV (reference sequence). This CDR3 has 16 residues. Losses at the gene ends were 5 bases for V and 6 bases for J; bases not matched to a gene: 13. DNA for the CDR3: TGTGCCAGCAGTCCTATGTTGGGACAGGGGCCCAGCGAGCAGTACTTC. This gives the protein CASSPMLGQGPSEQYF.

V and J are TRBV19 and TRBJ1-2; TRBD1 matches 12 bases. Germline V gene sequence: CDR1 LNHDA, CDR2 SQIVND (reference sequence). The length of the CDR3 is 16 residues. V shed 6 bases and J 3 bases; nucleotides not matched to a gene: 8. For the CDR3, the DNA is TGTGCCAGTAGCCCAGCGGGGACAGGGGGCGACTATGGCTACACCTTC. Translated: CASSPAGTGGDYGYTF. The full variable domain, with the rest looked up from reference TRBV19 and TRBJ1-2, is DGGITQSPKYLFRKEGQNVTLSCEQNLNHDAMYWYRQDPGQGLRLIYYSQIVNDFQKGDIAEGYSVSREKKESFPLTVTSAQKNPTAFYLCASSPAGTGGDYGYTFGSGTRLTVV.

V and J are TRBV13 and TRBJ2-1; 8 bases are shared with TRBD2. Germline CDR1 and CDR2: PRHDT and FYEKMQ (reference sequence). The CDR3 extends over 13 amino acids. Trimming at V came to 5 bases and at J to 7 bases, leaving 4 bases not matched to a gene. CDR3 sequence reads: CASSGLAWNEQFF. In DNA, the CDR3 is TGTGCCAGCAGCGGACTAGCTTGGAATGAGCAGTTCTTC.

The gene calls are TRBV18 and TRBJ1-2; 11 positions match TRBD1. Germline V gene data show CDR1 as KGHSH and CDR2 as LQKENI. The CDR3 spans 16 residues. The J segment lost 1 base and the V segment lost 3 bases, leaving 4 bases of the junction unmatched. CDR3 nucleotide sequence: TGTGCCAGCTCACCGGGGACAGGGGGTGTTAACTATGGCTACACCTTC. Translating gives CASSPGTGGVNYGYTF. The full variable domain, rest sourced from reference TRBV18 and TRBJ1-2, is NAGVMQNPRHLVRRRGQEARLRCSPMKGHSHVYWYRQLPEEGLKFMVYLQKENIIDESGMPKERFSAEFPKEGPSILRIQQVVRGDSAAYFCASSPGTGGVNYGYTFGSGTRLTVV.

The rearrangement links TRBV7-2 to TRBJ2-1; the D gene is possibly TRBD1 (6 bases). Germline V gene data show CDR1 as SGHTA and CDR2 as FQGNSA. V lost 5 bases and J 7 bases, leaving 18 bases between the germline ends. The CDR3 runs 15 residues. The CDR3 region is CASSQGNPRRNEQFF. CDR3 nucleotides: TGTGCCAGCAGCCAGGGGAACCCCCGGCGAAATGAGCAGTTCTTC. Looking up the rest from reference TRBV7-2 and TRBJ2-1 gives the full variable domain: GAGVSQSPSNKVTEKGKDVELRCDPISGHTALYWYRQSLGQGLEFLIYFQGNSAPDKSGLPSDRFSAERTGGSVSTLTIQRTQQEDSAVYLCASSQGNPRRNEQFFGPGTRLTVL.

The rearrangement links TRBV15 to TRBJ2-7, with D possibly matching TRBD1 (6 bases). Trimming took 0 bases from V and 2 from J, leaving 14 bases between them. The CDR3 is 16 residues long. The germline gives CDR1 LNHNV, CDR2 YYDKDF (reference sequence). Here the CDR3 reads CATSRDRTQGTYEQYF. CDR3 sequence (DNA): TGTGCCACCAGCAGAGATAGGACGCAGGGGACCTACGAGCAGTACTTC.

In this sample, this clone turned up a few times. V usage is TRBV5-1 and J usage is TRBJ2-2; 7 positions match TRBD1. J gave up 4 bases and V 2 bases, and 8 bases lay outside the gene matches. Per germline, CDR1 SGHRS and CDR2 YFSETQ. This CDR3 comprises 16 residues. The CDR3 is CASSLLPRDSTGELFF. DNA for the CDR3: TGCGCCAGCAGCTTATTACCACGGGACAGCACCGGGGAGCTGTTTTTT. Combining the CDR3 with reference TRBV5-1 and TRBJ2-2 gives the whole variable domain KAGVTQTPRYLIKTRGQQVTLSCSPISGHRSVSWYQQTPGQGLQFLFEYFSETQRNKGNFPGRFSGRQFSNSRSEMNVSTLELGDSALYLCASSLLPRDSTGELFFGEGSRLTVL.

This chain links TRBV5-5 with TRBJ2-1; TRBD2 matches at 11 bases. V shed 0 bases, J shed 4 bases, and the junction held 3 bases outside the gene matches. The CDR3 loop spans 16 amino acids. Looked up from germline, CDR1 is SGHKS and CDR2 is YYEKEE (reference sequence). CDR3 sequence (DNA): TGTGCCAGCAGCTTGGTCGGGACTAGCGGATACAATGAGCAGTTCTTC. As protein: CASSLVGTSGYNEQFF.

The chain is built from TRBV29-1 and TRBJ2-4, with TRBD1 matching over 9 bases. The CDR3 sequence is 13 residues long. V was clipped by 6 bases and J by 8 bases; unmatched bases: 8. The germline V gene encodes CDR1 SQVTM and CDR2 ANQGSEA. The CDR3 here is CSVARTGDDIQYF. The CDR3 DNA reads TGCAGCGTGGCCCGGACAGGGGACGACATTCAGTACTTC.

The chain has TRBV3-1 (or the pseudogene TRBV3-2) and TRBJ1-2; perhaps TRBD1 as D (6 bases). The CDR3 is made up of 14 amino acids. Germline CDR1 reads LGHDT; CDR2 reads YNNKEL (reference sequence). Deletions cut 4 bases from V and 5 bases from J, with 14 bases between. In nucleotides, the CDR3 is TGTGCCAGCAGCCCTGCCACCGGGACATATGGCTACACCTTC. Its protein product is CASSPATGTYGYTF.

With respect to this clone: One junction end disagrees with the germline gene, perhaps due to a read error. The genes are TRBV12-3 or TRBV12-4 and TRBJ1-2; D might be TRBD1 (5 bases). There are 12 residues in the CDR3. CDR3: CASTKGWTFVSF. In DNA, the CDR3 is TGTGCCAGCACCAAGGGATGGACATTCGTATCCTTC.

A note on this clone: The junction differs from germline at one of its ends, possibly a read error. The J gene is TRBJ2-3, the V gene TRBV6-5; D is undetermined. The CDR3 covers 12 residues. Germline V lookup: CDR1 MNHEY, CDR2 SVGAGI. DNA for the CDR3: TGTGCCAGCAGTGACTCGGTTAGAACGCAGTATTTT. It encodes CASSDSVRTQYF.